This entry concerns a single T cell receptor beta chain. Its antigen is not identified. One entry per CDR3 protein results from TCRdb running MiXCR on the 5' RACE reads. The sample carries roughly 200,000 distinct CDR3 sequences, around 15% recorded once. The entry originates in a study of identical twins. The CDR3 contains 15 residues. Looked up from germline, CDR1 is SGHAT and CDR2 is FQNNGV. V lost 3 bases and J 7 bases, leaving 16 bases between the germline ends. Every donor was a healthy Caucasian. Study-wide results and limits: Insertions were reduced in abundant cord blood beta clonotypes but not in memory repertoires.

The same data also contributed to another study, on T cells expressing NK-cell markers.

The sequence derives from a woman in her late teens or twenties in good health. V is TRBV11-2 and J is TRBJ2-1; D perhaps matches TRBD1 (7 bases). The sequencing sample was made of CD8+ T cells sorted from blood. This CDR3 reads CASSLGGQIRNEQFF. The DNA for the CDR3 is TGTGCCAGCAGCTTGGGGGGACAGATTCGAAATGAGCAGTTCTTC.